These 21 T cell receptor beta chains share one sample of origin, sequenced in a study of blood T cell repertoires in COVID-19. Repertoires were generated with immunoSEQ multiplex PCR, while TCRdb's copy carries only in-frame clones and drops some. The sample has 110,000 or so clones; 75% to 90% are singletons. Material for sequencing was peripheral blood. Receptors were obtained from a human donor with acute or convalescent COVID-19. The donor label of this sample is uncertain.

The DNA of the CDR3 is TGTGCCAGCAGCCTAACAGGAGGGGCCCAAGATACGCAGTATTTT. Amino acids: CASSLTGGAQDTQYF. This chain joins TRBV16 and TRBJ2-3; weak D call: TRBD2 (6 bases). V was trimmed by 4 bases and J by 5 bases, leaving 16 bases between them. Germline lookup yields CDR1 KGHSY and CDR2 FQNENV. The CDR3 runs to 15 residues.

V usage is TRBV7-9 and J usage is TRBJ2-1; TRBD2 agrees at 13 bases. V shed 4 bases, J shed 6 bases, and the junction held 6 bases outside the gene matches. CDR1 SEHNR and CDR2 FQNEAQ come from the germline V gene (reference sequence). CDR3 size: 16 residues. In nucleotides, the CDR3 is TGTGCCAGCAGCTCCACCGGGACTAGCGGGATCAATGAGCAGTTCTTC. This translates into CASSSTGTSGINEQFF.

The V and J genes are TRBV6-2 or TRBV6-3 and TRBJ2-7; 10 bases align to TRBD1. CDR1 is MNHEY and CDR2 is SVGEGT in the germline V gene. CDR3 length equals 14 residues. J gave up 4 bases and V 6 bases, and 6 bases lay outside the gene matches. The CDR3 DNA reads TGTGCCAGCAGCGATCCGGGACAGGGGTACGAGCAGTACTTC. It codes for CASSDPGQGYEQYF.

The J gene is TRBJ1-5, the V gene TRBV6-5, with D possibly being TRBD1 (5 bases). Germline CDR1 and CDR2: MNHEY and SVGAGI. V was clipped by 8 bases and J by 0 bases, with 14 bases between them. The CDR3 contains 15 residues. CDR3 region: CASCRQTASNQPQHF. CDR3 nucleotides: TGTGCCAGCTGCCGACAGACAGCTAGCAATCAGCCCCAGCATTTT.

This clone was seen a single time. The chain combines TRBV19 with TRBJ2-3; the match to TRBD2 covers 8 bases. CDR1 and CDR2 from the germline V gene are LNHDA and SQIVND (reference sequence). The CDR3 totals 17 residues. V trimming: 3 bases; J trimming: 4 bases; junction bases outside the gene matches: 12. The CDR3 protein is CASSIWGTGGPADTQYF. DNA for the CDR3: TGTGCCAGTAGTATCTGGGGAACGGGAGGGCCCGCAGATACGCAGTATTTT.

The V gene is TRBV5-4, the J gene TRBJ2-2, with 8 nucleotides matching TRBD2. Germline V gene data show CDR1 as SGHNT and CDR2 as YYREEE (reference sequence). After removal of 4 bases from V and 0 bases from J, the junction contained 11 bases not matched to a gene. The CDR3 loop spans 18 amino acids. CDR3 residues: CASSPKGAGGANTGELFF. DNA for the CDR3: TGTGCCAGCAGCCCCAAGGGCGCGGGAGGCGCGAACACCGGGGAGCTGTTTTTT.

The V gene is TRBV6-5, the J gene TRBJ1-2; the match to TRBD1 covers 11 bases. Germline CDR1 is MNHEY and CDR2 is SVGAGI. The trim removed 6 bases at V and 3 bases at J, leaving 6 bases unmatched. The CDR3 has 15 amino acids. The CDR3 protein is CASSPPGQGDYGYTF. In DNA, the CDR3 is TGTGCCAGCAGCCCACCGGGACAGGGGGACTATGGCTACACCTTC.

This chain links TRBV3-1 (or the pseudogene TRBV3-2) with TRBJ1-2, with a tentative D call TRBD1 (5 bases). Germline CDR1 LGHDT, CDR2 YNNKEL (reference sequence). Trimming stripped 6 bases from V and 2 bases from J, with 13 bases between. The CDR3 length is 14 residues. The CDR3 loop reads CASSETQGNYGYTF. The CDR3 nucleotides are TGTGCCAGCAGTGAGACCCAGGGCAACTATGGCTACACCTTC.

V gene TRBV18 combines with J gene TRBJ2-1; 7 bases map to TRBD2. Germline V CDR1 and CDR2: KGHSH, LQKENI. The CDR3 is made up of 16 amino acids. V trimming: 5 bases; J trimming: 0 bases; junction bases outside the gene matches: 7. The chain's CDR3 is CASSDGTTSSYNEQFF. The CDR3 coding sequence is TGTGCCAGCTCAGACGGGACTACGAGCTCCTACAATGAGCAGTTCTTC.

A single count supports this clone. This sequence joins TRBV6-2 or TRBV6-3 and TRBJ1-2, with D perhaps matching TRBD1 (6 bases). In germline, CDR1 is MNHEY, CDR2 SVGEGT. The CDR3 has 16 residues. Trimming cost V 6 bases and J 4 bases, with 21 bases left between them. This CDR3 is CASSPPTGTLLYGYTF. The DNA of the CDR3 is TGTGCCAGCAGCCCCCCAACAGGGACCCTTCTCTATGGCTACACCTTC.

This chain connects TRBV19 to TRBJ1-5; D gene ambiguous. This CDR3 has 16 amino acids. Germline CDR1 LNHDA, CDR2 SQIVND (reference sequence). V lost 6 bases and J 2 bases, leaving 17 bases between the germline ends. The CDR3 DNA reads TGTGCCAGTAGAGACCGGGGTACTGGGGGCAATCAGCCCCAGCATTTT. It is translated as CASRDRGTGGNQPQHF.

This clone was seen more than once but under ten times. CDR3 DNA sequence: TGTGCCAGCAGTTTTGCGGCTTACTCCTACGAGCAGTACTTC. Translation gives CASSFAAYSYEQYF. This chain joins TRBV27 and TRBJ2-7; D call uncertain. Germline lookup yields CDR1 MNHEY and CDR2 SMNVEV (reference sequence). The CDR3 has 14 amino acids. V dropped 3 bases and J dropped 0 bases, with 9 bases sitting between them.

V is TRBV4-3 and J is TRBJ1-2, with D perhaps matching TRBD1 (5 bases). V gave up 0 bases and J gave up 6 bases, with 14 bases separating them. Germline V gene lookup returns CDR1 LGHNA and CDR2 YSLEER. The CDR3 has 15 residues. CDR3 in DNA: TGCGCCAGCAGCCAAGACCGGGGGGGGATGAATGGCTACACCTTC. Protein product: CASSQDRGGMNGYTF.

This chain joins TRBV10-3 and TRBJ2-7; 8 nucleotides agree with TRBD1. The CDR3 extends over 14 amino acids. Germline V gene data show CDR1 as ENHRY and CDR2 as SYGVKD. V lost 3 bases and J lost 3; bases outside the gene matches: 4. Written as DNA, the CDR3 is TGTGCCATCAGTGACGACAGGGGCGACTACGAGCAGTACTTC. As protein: CAISDDRGDYEQYF.

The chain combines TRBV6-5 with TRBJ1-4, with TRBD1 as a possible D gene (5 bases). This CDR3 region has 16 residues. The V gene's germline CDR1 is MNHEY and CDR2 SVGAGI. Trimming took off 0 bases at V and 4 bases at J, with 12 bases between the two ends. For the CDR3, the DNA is TGTGCCAGCAGTTACTCGGCCGGGGGGTATAATGAAAAACTGTTTTTT. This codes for CASSYSAGGYNEKLFF.

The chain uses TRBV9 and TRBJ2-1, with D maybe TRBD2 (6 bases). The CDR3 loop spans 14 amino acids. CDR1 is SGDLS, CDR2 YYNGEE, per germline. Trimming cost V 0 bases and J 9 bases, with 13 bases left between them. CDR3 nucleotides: TGTGCCAGCAGCGTAGAGGGCGGGGCGGGTGAGCAGTTCTTC. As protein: CASSVEGGAGEQFF.

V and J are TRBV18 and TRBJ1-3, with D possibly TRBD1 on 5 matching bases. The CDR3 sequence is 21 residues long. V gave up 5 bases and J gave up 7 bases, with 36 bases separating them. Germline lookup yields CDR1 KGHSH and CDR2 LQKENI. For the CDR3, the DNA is TGTGCCAGCTCAGCCTTCTCCATCACCAATTTCCGGCAGTGGGCAGGGAACACCATATATTTT. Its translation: CASSAFSITNFRQWAGNTIYF.

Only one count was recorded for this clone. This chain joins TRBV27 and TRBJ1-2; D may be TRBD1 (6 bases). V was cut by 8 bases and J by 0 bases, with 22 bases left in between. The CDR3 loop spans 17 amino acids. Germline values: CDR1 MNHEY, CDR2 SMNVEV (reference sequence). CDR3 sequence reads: CASAQGRGAGANYGYTF. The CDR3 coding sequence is TGTGCCAGCGCCCAAGGGCGGGGGGCCGGAGCTAACTATGGCTACACCTTC.

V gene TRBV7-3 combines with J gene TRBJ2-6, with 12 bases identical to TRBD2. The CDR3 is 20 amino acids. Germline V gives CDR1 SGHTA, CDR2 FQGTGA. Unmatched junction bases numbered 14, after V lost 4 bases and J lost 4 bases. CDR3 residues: CASSSPWTSGTREGANVLTF. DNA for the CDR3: TGTGCCAGCAGCTCCCCATGGACTAGCGGGACCCGGGAAGGGGCCAACGTCCTGACTTTC. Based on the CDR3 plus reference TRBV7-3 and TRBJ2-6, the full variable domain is GAGVSQTPSNKVTEKGKYVELRCDPISGHTALYWYRQSLGQGPEFLIYFQGTGAADDSGLPNDRFFAVRPEGSVSTLKIQRTERGDSAVYLCASSSPWTSGTREGANVLTFGAGSRLTVL.

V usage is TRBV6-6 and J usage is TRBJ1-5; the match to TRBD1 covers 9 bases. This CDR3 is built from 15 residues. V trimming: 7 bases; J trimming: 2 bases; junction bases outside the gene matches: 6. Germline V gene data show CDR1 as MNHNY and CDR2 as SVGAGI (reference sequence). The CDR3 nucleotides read TGTGCCAGCACCTGGGGACAGGGCGGCAATCAGCCCCAGCATTTT. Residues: CASTWGQGGNQPQHF.

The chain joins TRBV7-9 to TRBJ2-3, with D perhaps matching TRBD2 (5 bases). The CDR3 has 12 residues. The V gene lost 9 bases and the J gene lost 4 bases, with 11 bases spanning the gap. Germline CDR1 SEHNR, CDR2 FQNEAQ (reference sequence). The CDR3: CASLGEPDTQYF. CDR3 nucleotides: TGTGCCAGTCTTGGGGAGCCAGATACGCAGTATTTT.